This TCR beta chain was obtained from a study of T-cell memory formation after mild COVID-19. Across the study: Clusters were largely donor specific.

TCRdb passed the 5' RACE reads through MiXCR, listing each CDR3 protein once. The sample lists 290,000 or so distinct CDR3 sequences, just under 20% occurring once. The study's findings and limits: Cross-reactive memory appears to have joined, as suggested by some responding clones showing up in pre-infection memory. Clones shrinking between day 15 and 85 showed a balanced CD4/CD8 split, and those that grew later tilted toward CD4+. Researchers could not confirm that second-wave clones peaking on day 37 targeted SARS-CoV-2.

This clonotype was detected a few times. The antigen is undetermined. V lost 6 bases and J 9 bases, leaving 9 bases between the germline ends. CDR3 size: 11 residues. The germline gives CDR1 SEHNR, CDR2 FQNEAQ (reference sequence). The V and J genes are TRBV7-9 and TRBJ2-1, with no clear D. The source is a man between 18 and 29 years old who had mild COVID-19 (a few samples of this study predate the infection). Cell type and time point are not known. The sequenced material came from PBMCs or a T cell subset sorted from them (not recorded which). CDR3: CASSRNFEQFF. The CDR3 DNA reads as TGTGCCAGCAGTAGAAACTTTGAGCAGTTCTTC.